This T cell receptor beta chain was captured by sequencing in a study of PD-L1 blockade in urothelial cancer. Libraries were prepared by immunoSEQ multiplex PCR; TCRdb keeps only in-frame clonotypes and omits some of them. The table shows 90,000 to 130,000 clones, with around 93% occurring only once. Stated time point: peripheral blood 6 weeks after treatment start. V gave up 0 bases and J gave up 2 bases, with 11 bases separating them. Germline V gene sequence: CDR1 SGDLS, CDR2 YYNGEE. The CDR3 totals 16 residues. This sequence originates from a man between 60 and 75 years old with urothelial cancer. The material was PBMCs, obtained around atezolizumab (anti-PD-L1) treatment. The rearrangement joins TRBV9 to TRBJ2-2; maybe TRBD2 (6 bases). DNA for the CDR3: TGTGCCAGCAGCGTAGCTGAGGGAGGCAACACCGGGGAGCTGTTTTTT. As protein: CASSVAEGGNTGELFF. Looking up the rest from reference TRBV9 and TRBJ2-2 gives the full variable domain: DSGVTQTPKHLITATGQRVTLRCSPRSGDLSVYWYQQSLDQGLQFLIQYYNGEERAKGNILERFSAQQFPDLHSELNLSSLELGDSALYFCASSVAEGGNTGELFFGEGSRLTVL.